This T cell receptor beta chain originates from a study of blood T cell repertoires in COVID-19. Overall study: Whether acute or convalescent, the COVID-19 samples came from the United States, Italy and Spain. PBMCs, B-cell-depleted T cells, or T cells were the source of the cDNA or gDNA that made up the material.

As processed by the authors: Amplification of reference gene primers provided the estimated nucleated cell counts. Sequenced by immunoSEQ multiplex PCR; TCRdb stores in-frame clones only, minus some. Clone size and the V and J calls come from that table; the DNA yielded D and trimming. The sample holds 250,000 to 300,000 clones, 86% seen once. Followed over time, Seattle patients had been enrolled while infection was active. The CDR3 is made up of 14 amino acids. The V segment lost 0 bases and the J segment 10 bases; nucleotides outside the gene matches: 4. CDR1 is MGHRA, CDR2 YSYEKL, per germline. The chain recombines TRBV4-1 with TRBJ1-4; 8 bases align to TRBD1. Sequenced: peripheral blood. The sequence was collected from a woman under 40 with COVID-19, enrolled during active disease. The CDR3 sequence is CASSQDRGTGKLFF. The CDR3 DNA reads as TGCGCCAGCAGCCAAGATCGGGGGACAGGAAAACTGTTTTTT.